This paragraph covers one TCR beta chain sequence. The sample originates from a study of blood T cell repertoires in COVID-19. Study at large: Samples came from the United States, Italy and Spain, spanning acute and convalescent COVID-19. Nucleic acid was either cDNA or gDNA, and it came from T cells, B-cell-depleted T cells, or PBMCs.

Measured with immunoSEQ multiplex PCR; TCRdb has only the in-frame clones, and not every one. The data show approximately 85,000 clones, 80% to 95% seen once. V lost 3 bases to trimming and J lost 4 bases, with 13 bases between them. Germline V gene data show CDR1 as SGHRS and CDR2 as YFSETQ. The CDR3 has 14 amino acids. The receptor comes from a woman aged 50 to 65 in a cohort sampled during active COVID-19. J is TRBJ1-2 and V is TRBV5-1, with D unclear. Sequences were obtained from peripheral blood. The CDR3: CASSSAIGFYGYTF. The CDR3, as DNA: TGCGCCAGCAGCTCGGCCATCGGGTTCTATGGCTACACCTTC.